This T cell receptor beta chain was captured in a study of T cell repertoires in ileal Crohn's disease. Clones were sequenced by immunoSEQ multiplex PCR, and TCRdb holds only the in-frame ones, with some missing. The sample lists some 16,000 clones; about 92% were seen once. The CDR3 runs to 17 residues. V was trimmed by 5 bases and J by 2 bases, leaving 20 bases between them. Germline CDR1 and CDR2: SGHVS and FNYEAQ. With regard to this clone: What it binds is unknown.

Eligibility required adulthood, ileal or ileocolonic Crohn's disease and indicated ileocolonic resection. Regarding the study as a whole: Endoscopic recurrence occurred in every patient whose clonality exceeded 26.8%. High-frequency clones were more common in sorted CD8 than CD4 cells.

The sample was ileal tissue. The chain recombines TRBV7-6 with TRBJ2-3, with D maybe TRBD2 (7 bases). The receptor comes from an adult with Crohn's disease. The chain's CDR3 is CASSPAVGGGPTDTQYF. CDR3 sequence (DNA): TGTGCCAGCAGCCCTGCCGTGGGGGGGGGCCCCACAGATACGCAGTATTTT.